The TCR beta chain described here comes from a study of cytomegalovirus exposure and HLA in healthy donors. Findings and caveats of the study: Cytomegalovirus-associated TCR beta chains were listed, numbering 150 to 200. Rarity marked most TCR sequences, yet some public TCRs occurred in many donors. A missense variant in DCLRE1C was later tied to TCR beta V- and J-gene trimming.

Note on this clone: The antigen remains undetermined.

The CDR3 runs to 15 residues. Per germline, CDR1 MNHEY and CDR2 SVGAGI. This PCR relied on a set of 60 Vbeta primers and 13 Jbeta primers. Measured with immunoSEQ multiplex PCR; TCRdb has only the in-frame clones, and not every one. The sample has approximately 160,000 clones; approximately 78% are singletons. This receptor was taken from a woman younger than 30 in good health and CMV-seronegative. The rearrangement links TRBV6-5 to TRBJ2-5; 10 nucleotides line up with TRBD2. The J call is doubtful: the DNA matches TRBJ2-7 better. The sample consisted of PBMCs. Here the CDR3 reads CASSYTSGIGNEQYF. Written as DNA, the CDR3 is TGTGCCAGCAGTTACACTAGCGGGATAGGGAACGAGCAGTACTTC.